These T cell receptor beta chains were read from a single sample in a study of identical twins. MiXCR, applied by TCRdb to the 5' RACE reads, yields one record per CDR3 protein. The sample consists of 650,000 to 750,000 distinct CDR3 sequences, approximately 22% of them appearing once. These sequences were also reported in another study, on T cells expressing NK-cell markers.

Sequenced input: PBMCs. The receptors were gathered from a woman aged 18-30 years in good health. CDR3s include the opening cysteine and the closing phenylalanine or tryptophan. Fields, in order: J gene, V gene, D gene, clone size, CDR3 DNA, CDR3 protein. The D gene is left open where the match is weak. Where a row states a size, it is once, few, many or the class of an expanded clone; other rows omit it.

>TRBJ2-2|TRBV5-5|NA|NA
TGTGCCAGCAGCTTTTCGGGGGCCCCGAACACCGGGGAGCTGTTTTTT
CASSFSGAPNTGELFF
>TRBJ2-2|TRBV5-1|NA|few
TGCGCCAGCAGCTTGGCGGTGGGGTTCCCCGGGGAGCTGTTTTTT
CASSLAVGFPGELFF
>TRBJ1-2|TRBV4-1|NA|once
TGCGCCAGCAGCCAAGATCCCCACATGTCCTATGGCTACACCTTC
CASSQDPHMSYGYTF
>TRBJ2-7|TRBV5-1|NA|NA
TGCGCCAGCAGCTTGTCAGGGGCGCGGTACGAGCAGTACTTC
CASSLSGARYEQYF
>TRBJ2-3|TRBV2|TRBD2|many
TGTGCCAGCACCGGGACTAGCGGGGTCCCAGATACGCAGTATTTT
CASTGTSGVPDTQYF
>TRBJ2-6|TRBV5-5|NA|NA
TGTGCCAGCAGCTTGGAAGGGAATGGGGCCAACGTCCTGACTTTC
CASSLEGNGANVLTF
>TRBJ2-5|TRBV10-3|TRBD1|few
TGTGCCATCAGCGACACAGGGGGGACGGTAGAGACCCAGTACTTC
CAISDTGGTVETQYF
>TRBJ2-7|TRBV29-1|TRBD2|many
TGCAGCGTTGAAGATCGAGCTAGGACTAGCGCCTACGAGCAGTACTTC
CSVEDRARTSAYEQYF
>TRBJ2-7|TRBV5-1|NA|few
TGCGCCAGCAGCTTTGCGTCTAGCGCCCACGAGCAGTACTTC
CASSFASSAHEQYF
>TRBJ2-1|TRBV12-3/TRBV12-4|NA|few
TGTGCCAGCAGTTTTAACCCCCCCCTTGGTGATGAGCAGTTCTTC
CASSFNPPLGDEQFF
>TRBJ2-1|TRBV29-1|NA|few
TGCAGCGTTCTCGGGGGGCAGAGGGGTTACAATGAGCAGTTCTTC
CSVLGGQRGYNEQFF
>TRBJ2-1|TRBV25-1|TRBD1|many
TGTGCCAGCAGTGAATTATCAGGGGGCTCCTACAATGAGCAGTTCTTC
CASSELSGGSYNEQFF
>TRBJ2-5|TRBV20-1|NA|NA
TGCAGTGCTTGGGACGGAGAGACCCAGTACTTC
CSAWDGETQYF
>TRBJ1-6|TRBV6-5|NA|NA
TGTGCCAGCAGTTCCAGTAATAATTCACCCCTCCACTTT
CASSSSNNSPLHF
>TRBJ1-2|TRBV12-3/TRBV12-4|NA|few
TGTGCCAGCAGTTCACAGGTCTATGGCTACACCTTC
CASSSQVYGYTF
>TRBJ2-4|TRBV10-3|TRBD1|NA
TGTGCCATCAGTGAGTCTGGGACAGCTAAAAACATTCAGTACTTC
CAISESGTAKNIQYF
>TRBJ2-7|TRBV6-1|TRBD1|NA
TGTGCCAGCAGCTCAGGGACAGGGGGCGTGATGTACGAGCAGTACTTC
CASSSGTGGVMYEQYF
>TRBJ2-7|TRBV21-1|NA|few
TGTGCCAGCAGTCCTCGACCCCGGACCTACGAGCAGTACTTC
CASSPRPRTYEQYF
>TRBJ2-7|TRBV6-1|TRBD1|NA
TGTGCCAGCACGAGGCAGGGGGCAGGCGAGCAGTACTTC
CASTRQGAGEQYF
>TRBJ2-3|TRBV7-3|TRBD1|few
TGTGCCAGCAGCCCAAGGGACAGGAGCCTAGGGGGTACGCAGTATTTT
CASSPRDRSLGGTQYF
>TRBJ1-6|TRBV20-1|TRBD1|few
TGCAGTGCTCCGGGACAGGGGGAGTCACCCCTCCACTTT
CSAPGQGESPLHF
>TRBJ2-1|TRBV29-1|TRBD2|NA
TGCAGCTGTAATGGGGCTAGCGGGAGGCATAGCTCCTACAATGAGCAGTTCTTC
CSCNGASGRHSSYNEQFF
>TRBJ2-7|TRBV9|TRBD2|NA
TGTGCCAGCAGCACCGATAGCGGGAGACTCTACGAGCAGTACTTC
CASSTDSGRLYEQYF
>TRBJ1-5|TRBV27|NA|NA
TGTGCCAGCAGTTTAGGCAGGACAGATCAGCCCCAGCATTTT
CASSLGRTDQPQHF
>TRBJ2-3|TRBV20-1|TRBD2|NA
TGCAGTGCTAGAGGGCCCGGGAGGGCCCCAGATACGCAGTATTTT
CSARGPGRAPDTQYF
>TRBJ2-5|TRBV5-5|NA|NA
TGTGCCAGCAGCTTGGGAAGCCGGGTCCAAGAGACCCAGTACTTC
CASSLGSRVQETQYF
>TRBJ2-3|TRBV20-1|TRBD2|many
TGCAGTGCTAGAGATCCTACTAGCGGGGCAGGGGATACGCAGTATTTT
CSARDPTSGAGDTQYF
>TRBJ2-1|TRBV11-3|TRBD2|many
TGTGCCAGCAGCTTAACCCCGGGACTAGGGGGCAATGAGCAGTTCTTC
CASSLTPGLGGNEQFF
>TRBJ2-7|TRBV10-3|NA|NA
TGTGCCATCAGTGAAGGGGGTCTCACCTACGAGCAGTACTTC
CAISEGGLTYEQYF
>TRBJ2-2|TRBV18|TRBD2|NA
TGTGCCAGCTCACCACGGCCAGCGGGAAAGGCCACCGGGGAGCTGTTTTTT
CASSPRPAGKATGELFF
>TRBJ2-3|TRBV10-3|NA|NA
TGTGCCATCAGTGAAGGGATCACAGATACGCAGTATTTT
CAISEGITDTQYF
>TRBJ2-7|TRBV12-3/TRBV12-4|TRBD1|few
TGTGCCAGCAGGAGACAGGGGGCGAATGAGCAGTACTTC
CASRRQGANEQYF
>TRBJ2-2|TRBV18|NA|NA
TGTGCCAGCTCACGTCAAGAAGCCGGGGAGCTGTTTTTT
CASSRQEAGELFF
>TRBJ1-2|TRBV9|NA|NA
TGTGCCAGCAGGAACGGAGTCTATGGCTACACCTTC
CASRNGVYGYTF
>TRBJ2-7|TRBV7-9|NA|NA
TGTGCCAGCGCCCGCGGGGGCGACAACGAGCAGTACTTC
CASARGGDNEQYF
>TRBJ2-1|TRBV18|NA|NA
TGTGCCAGCTCGAGAGACGGATACCCGGCGGTTGAGCAGTTCTTC
CASSRDGYPAVEQFF
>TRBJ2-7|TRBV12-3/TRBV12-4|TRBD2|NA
TGTGCCAGCAGCCCCGGACTAGCGGGAGTCGGAGAGCAGTACTTC
CASSPGLAGVGEQYF
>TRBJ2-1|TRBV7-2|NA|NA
TGTGCCAGCAGCTTATTGGTGCGGGCCGGCTCCTACAATGAGCAGTTCTTC
CASSLLVRAGSYNEQFF
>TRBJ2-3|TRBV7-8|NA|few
TGTGCCAGCAGTCACGTGGGGGCGCACAGATACGCAGTAGGGGCAGATACGCAGTATTTT
CASSHVGAHRYAVGADTQYF
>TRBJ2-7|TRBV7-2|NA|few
TGTGCCAGCAGCCTCCATAGGGACCTCGGCGAGCAGTACTTC
CASSLHRDLGEQYF
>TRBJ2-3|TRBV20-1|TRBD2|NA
TGCAGTGCTAGGAGATCTAGCGGGGGCACAGATACGCAGTATTTT
CSARRSSGGTDTQYF
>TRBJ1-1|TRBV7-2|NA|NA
TGTGCCAGCAGCCCGGCGCCCAGGGAAGGGACTGAAGCTTTCTTT
CASSPAPREGTEAFF
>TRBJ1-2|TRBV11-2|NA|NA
TGTGCCAGCAGCTTAGTGGGGGACAACTATGGCTACACCTTC
CASSLVGDNYGYTF
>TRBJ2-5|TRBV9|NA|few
TGTGCCAGCAGCGGAATTGGACACCAAGAGACCCAGTACTTC
CASSGIGHQETQYF
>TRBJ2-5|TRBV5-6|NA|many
TGTGCCAGCAGCGTGAACCAAGAGACCCAGTACTTC
CASSVNQETQYF
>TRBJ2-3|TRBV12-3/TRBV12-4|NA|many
TGTGCCAGCAGTTTTATAAGAAGCACGAGCAATACGCAGTATTTT
CASSFIRSTSNTQYF
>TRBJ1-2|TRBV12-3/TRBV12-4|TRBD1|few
TGTGCCAGCAGTTACACTCCCGGGACAGGGGAGGGCTACACCTTC
CASSYTPGTGEGYTF
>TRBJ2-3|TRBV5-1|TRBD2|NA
TGCGCCAGCAGCTTACTAGCGGGGGAGACAGATACGCAGTATTTT
CASSLLAGETDTQYF
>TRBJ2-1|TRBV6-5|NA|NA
TGTGCCAGCAGTTATTCGACGCCGAGCTCCTACAATGAGCAGTTCTTC
CASSYSTPSSYNEQFF
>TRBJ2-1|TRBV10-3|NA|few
TGTGCCATCAGTGATTCTTCGGTTCCCAATGAGCAGTTCTTC
CAISDSSVPNEQFF
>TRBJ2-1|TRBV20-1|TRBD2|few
TGCAGTGCTAGAGTAACACTAGCGGTTAACAATGAGCAGTTCTTC
CSARVTLAVNNEQFF
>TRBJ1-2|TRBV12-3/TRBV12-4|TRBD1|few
TGTGCCAGCAGTTTCGACAGGGGTGGCTACACCTTC
CASSFDRGGYTF
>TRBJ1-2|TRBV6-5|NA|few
TGTGCCAGCATTTACCGGGCACCTGGGTCGTCGACCTATGGCTACACCTTC
CASIYRAPGSSTYGYTF
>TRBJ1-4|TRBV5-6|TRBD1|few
TGTGCCAGCAGCTCATATCCGGGACAGGGCTCTGAAAAACTGTTTTTT
CASSSYPGQGSEKLFF
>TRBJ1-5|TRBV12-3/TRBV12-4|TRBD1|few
TGTGCCAGCAGACGGACAGGCGAAGCCAATCAGCCCCAGCATTTT
CASRRTGEANQPQHF
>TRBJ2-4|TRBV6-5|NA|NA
TGTGCCAGCAGTTACGGCGCGCAGGCCAAAAACATTCAGTACTTC
CASSYGAQAKNIQYF